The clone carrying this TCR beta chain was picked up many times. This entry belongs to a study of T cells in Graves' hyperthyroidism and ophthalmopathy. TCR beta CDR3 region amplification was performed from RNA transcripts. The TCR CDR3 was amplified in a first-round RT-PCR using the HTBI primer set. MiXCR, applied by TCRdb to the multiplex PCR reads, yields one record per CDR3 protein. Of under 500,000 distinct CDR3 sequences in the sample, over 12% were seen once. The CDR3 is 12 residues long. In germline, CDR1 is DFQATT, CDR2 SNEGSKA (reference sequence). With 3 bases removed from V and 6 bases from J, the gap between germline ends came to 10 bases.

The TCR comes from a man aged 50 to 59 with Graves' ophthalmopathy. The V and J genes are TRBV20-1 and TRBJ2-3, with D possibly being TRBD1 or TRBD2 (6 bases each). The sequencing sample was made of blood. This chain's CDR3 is CSARGGGDTQYF. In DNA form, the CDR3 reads TGCAGTGCTAGGGGGGGCGGGGATACGCAGTATTTT.